These 18 T cell receptor beta chains were sequenced from one sample in a study of identical twins. TCRdb independently ran MiXCR on the 5' RACE reads; one entry per CDR3 protein. The data show about 790,000 distinct CDR3 sequences, 15% to 20% seen once. These data were also filed under a second study, of T cells expressing NK-cell markers.

Material for sequencing was PBMCs. All receptors come from a woman between 18 and 29 years old in good health.

The CDR3 protein is CASSSQGSGTGELFF. The CDR3 bases are TGTGCCAGCAGCTCCCAGGGATCTGGCACCGGGGAGCTGTTTTTT. The chain employs TRBV7-3 and TRBJ2-2, with a weak D call TRBD1 (5 bases). This CDR3 region has 15 residues. The V gene lost 4 bases and the J gene lost 4 bases, with 13 bases spanning the gap. Germline V gene sequence: CDR1 SGHTA, CDR2 FQGTGA.

The J gene is TRBJ2-3, the V gene TRBV5-1, with 9 bases fitting TRBD1. The CDR3 runs 15 residues. The J segment lost 2 bases and the V segment lost 4 bases, leaving 5 bases of the junction unmatched. The V gene's germline CDR1 is SGHRS and CDR2 YFSETQ. This CDR3 reads CASSVGQGHTDTQYF. The CDR3 DNA sequence: TGCGCCAGCAGCGTCGGACAGGGGCACACAGATACGCAGTATTTT.

V and J are TRBV20-1 and TRBJ2-3; TRBD2 agrees at 15 bases. This CDR3 comprises 15 residues. The J segment lost 3 bases and the V segment lost 8 bases, leaving 6 bases of the junction unmatched. Germline CDR1 reads DFQATT; CDR2 reads SNEGSKA (reference sequence). The CDR3: CSPGLAGGTTDTQYF. The CDR3 DNA sequence: TGCAGTCCCGGACTAGCGGGAGGGACGACAGATACGCAGTATTTT.

This clonotype was picked up many times. The junction departs from the called germline gene at one end, perhaps through a read error. The V gene is TRBV7-2, the J gene TRBJ2-1; 9 bases align to TRBD2. Germline lookup yields CDR1 SGHTA and CDR2 FQGNSA. CDR3 size: 14 residues. The CDR3 spells CASSLAGVYNEQFF. CDR3 nucleotide sequence: TGCGCCAGCAGCTTAGCGGGGGTGTACAATGAGCAGTTCTTC. The full variable domain, in which reference TRBV7-2 and TRBJ2-1 provide the parts outside the CDR3, is GAGVSQSPSNKVTEKGKDVELRCDPISGHTALYWYRQSLGQGLEFLIYFQGNSAPDKSGLPSDRFSAERTGGSVSTLTIQRTQQEDSAVYLCASSLAGVYNEQFFGPGTRLTVL.

Only a few counts were recorded for this clonotype. The CDR3 loop reads CASTIDSRAQQYF. CDR3 nucleotides: TGTGCCAGCACCATAGACAGCCGGGCCCAGCAGTACTTC. This chain joins TRBV6-6 and TRBJ2-7; tentative D call: TRBD1 (5 bases). Germline assignment: CDR1 MNHNY and CDR2 SVGAGI (reference sequence). V was shortened by 7 bases and J by 8 bases, with 18 bases between the two germline ends. The CDR3 spans 13 residues.

This clonotype was detected many times. The chain carries TRBV7-6 and TRBJ1-6; a possible D gene is TRBD1 (5 bases). Germline V gene data show CDR1 as SGHVS and CDR2 as FNYEAQ. The CDR3 sequence is 13 residues long. V lost 5 bases, J lost 8 bases, and 10 bases lay in between. The CDR3 DNA is TGTGCCAGCAGCCCAGGGAACTATTCACCCCTCCACTTT. This gives the protein CASSPGNYSPLHF.

The sample holds a few counts of this clonotype. This chain uses TRBV20-1 with TRBJ2-7, with TRBD1 matching 7 bases. Losses at the gene ends were 5 bases for V and 4 bases for J; bases not matched to a gene: 5. This CDR3 has 12 residues. Germline V gene data show CDR1 as DFQATT and CDR2 as SNEGSKA (reference sequence). Written as DNA, the CDR3 is TGCAGTGCTGCGGCGACAGGGTACGAGCAGTACTTC. Its translation is CSAAATGYEQYF.

The table lists this clonotype with a few counts. The chain carries TRBV7-6 and TRBJ1-1, with D possibly matching TRBD1 (6 bases). V was trimmed by 5 bases and J by 7 bases, leaving 20 bases between them. Germline V gives CDR1 SGHVS, CDR2 FNYEAQ. This CDR3 region has 15 residues. Here the CDR3 DNA reads TGTGCCAGCAGCCGGTTGTTGGGCAGGGGTTTTGAAGCTTTCTTT. This codes for CASSRLLGRGFEAFF.

On this clonotype: A junction end diverges from the germline sequence, so it may reflect a read error. The CDR3 here is CASSFPPGRGPDTQYF. In DNA form, the CDR3 reads TGTGCTAGCAGCTTTCCCCCTGGCAGGGGCCCAGATACGCAGTATTTT. The gene calls are TRBV7-7 and TRBJ2-3; maybe TRBD1 (6 bases). Germline V gene data show CDR1 as SSHAT and CDR2 as FNYEAQ (reference sequence). This CDR3 comprises 16 residues.

This clonotype has a count of ten or more. The rearrangement links TRBV20-1 to TRBJ2-1; 10 bases match TRBD2. Unmatched junction bases numbered 11, after V lost 6 bases and J lost 6 bases. There are 15 residues in the CDR3. Germline CDR1 is DFQATT and CDR2 is SNEGSKA (reference sequence). In DNA, the CDR3 is TGCAGTGCGACCACCATTTTAGCGGGAGGCAATGAGCAGTTCTTC. Its translation is CSATTILAGGNEQFF.

The chain carries TRBV7-2 and TRBJ2-1, with 7 bases fitting TRBD2. The CDR3 runs to 17 residues. The V and J ends lost 4 bases and 5 bases, in that order; junction bases with no gene match: 14. Germline V gives CDR1 SGHTA, CDR2 FQGNSA. CDR3 sequence: CASSYPKGGRPNNEQFF. The CDR3 DNA reads TGTGCCAGCAGCTACCCCAAGGGCGGGAGACCAAACAATGAGCAGTTCTTC.

This sequence joins TRBV7-2 and TRBJ2-7; 7 nucleotides align to TRBD2. Per germline, CDR1 SGHTA and CDR2 FQGNSA. The CDR3 totals 14 residues. Germline trimming cut 5 bases from V and 6 bases from J; bases unmatched to any gene: 10. The CDR3 sequence: CASSIGLGLGEQYF. In nucleotides, the CDR3 is TGTGCCAGCAGCATAGGACTAGGGCTCGGCGAGCAGTACTTC.

This rearrangement joins TRBV24-1 to TRBJ2-5, with TRBD1 identical over 7 bases. Trimming cost V 1 base and J 5 bases; bases outside gene matches: 6. CDR1 is KGHDR, CDR2 SFDVKD, per germline. This CDR3 spans 15 amino acids. The CDR3 coding sequence is TGTGCCACCAGTGATTTTCGACAGGGACGGGAGACCCAGTACTTC. Translated, it gives CATSDFRQGRETQYF.

This clonotype was picked up a small number of times. The chain has TRBV20-1 and TRBJ2-1; D gene unclear. Germline assignment: CDR1 DFQATT and CDR2 SNEGSKA (reference sequence). This CDR3 is 11 amino acids long. V was cut by 3 bases and J by 5 bases, with 5 bases left in between. This CDR3 reads CSASSNNEQFF. CDR3 coding DNA: TGCAGTGCTAGTTCGAACAATGAGCAGTTCTTC.

The sample holds a few counts of this clonotype. This chain links TRBV5-1 with TRBJ2-7; 10 bases fit TRBD1. This CDR3 is built from 15 residues. V gave up 4 bases and J gave up 4 bases; unmatched junction bases: 8. The germline gives CDR1 SGHRS, CDR2 YFSETQ. The CDR3 nucleotides read TGCGCCAGCAGCCTAGGGACAGGGGCGGGGTACGAGCAGTACTTC. Translating it yields CASSLGTGAGYEQYF.

This clonotype was detected a few times. CDR3 bases: TGTGCCAGCAGGCCTGACAGGCGGAATTCACCCCTCCACTTT. It yields the protein CASRPDRRNSPLHF. V and J are TRBV12-3 or TRBV12-4 and TRBJ1-6; D is perhaps TRBD1 (6 bases). The CDR3 loop spans 14 amino acids. V dropped 6 bases and J dropped 7 bases, with 13 bases sitting between them.

This clonotype came up many times. The chain has TRBV5-1 and TRBJ1-1; tentative D call: TRBD1 (6 bases). The CDR3 covers 16 residues. V was cut by 7 bases and J by 0 bases, with 19 bases left in between. The germline V gene encodes CDR1 SGHRS and CDR2 YFSETQ. CDR3 loop: CASRPLGGGMNTEAFF. The CDR3 DNA sequence: TGCGCCAGCCGACCCCTGGGGGGGGGCATGAACACTGAAGCTTTCTTT. Filled out from reference TRBV5-1 and TRBJ1-1, the complete variable domain reads KAGVTQTPRYLIKTRGQQVTLSCSPISGHRSVSWYQQTPGQGLQFLFEYFSETQRNKGNFPGRFSGRQFSNSRSEMNVSTLELGDSALYLCASRPLGGGMNTEAFFGQGTRLTVV.

This clonotype was seen repeatedly, ten times or more. The chain has TRBV7-2 and TRBJ2-7; D might be TRBD1 (6 bases). Trimming shortened V by 8 bases and J by 1 base, and 18 bases separated the two germline ends. This CDR3 has 15 amino acids. Germline V gene sequence: CDR1 SGHTA, CDR2 FQGNSA. In nucleotides, the CDR3 is TGTGCCAGCTCCGGACAAGGGACACTTTCCTACGAGCAGTACTTC. Translation: CASSGQGTLSYEQYF. The variable domain in full, with the rest retrieved from reference TRBV7-2 and TRBJ2-7, is GAGVSQSPSNKVTEKGKDVELRCDPISGHTALYWYRQSLGQGLEFLIYFQGNSAPDKSGLPSDRFSAERTGGSVSTLTIQRTQQEDSAVYLCASSGQGTLSYEQYFGPGTRLTVT.